Below, 11 T cell receptor beta chains from the same sample are listed, as sequenced in a study of PD-1 blockade in classical Hodgkin lymphoma. Repertoires were generated with immunoSEQ multiplex PCR, while TCRdb's copy carries only in-frame clones and drops some. The sample contains nearly 55,000 clones, 81% of which appear only once. Every one of the patients relapsed after autologous stem cell transplantation (brentuximab vedotin exposure was variable). This sample comprised peripheral blood mononuclear cells (PBMCs), obtained at baseline. The receptors stem from a human donor with classical Hodgkin lymphoma.

This clone appeared a single time. The V gene is TRBV11-3, the J gene TRBJ2-3; D unclear. The V end lost 1 base, the J end lost 0 bases, and 5 bases lay between the germline ends. The germline V gene encodes CDR1 SGHNT and CDR2 YENEEA. The CDR3 runs to 14 residues. The CDR3, as DNA: TGTGCCAGCAGCTTAGCGCCGAGCACAGATACGCAGTATTTT. Amino acid sequence: CASSLAPSTDTQYF. Drawing the rest from reference TRBV11-3 and TRBJ2-3, the complete variable domain is EAGVVQSPRYKIIEKKQPVAFWCNPISGHNTLYWYLQNLGQGPELLIRYENEEAVDDSQLPKDRFSAERLKGVDSTLKIQPAELGDSAVYLCASSLAPSTDTQYFGPGTRLTVL.

J is TRBJ2-1 and V is TRBV19; D may be TRBD2 (6 bases). Trimming stripped 9 bases from V and 0 bases from J, with 15 bases between. The germline V gene encodes CDR1 LNHDA and CDR2 SQIVND (reference sequence). The CDR3 has 15 residues. The CDR3 here is CASGTPSSSYNEQFF. CDR3 bases: TGTGCCAGCGGGACTCCCAGTAGCTCCTACAATGAGCAGTTCTTC.

The rearrangement links TRBV30 to TRBJ2-3, with D tentatively TRBD1 (6 bases). This CDR3 spans 15 amino acids. Between the trimmed V and J ends, which lost 3 bases and 4 bases, there was a span of 17 bases. From germline, CDR1 is GTSNPN and CDR2 SVGIG (reference sequence). CDR3 protein: CAWSKGQGPADTQYF. As DNA, the CDR3 is TGTGCCTGGAGCAAGGGGCAGGGGCCAGCAGATACGCAGTATTTT.

The chain carries TRBV13 and TRBJ2-7, with D maybe TRBD2 (5 bases). V lost 5 bases to trimming and J lost 2 bases, with 13 bases between them. CDR1 is PRHDT, CDR2 FYEKMQ, per germline (reference sequence). This CDR3 is 14 amino acids long. The CDR3 is CASSHGMIPYEQYV. The CDR3 DNA is TGTGCCAGCAGCCACGGGATGATACCCTACGAGCAGTACGTC.

CDR3 sequence (DNA): TGCGCCAGCAGCTTGTTACTCTCTGGGGCCAACGTCCTGACTTTC. This translates into CASSLLLSGANVLTF. The chain employs TRBV5-1 and TRBJ2-6; D ambiguous. Trimming shortened V by 1 base and J by 0 bases, and 5 bases separated the two germline ends. The CDR3 is 15 residues long. The V gene's germline CDR1 is SGHRS and CDR2 YFSETQ.

The chain recombines TRBV5-1 with TRBJ2-3; 7 nucleotides align to TRBD2. Trimming took 0 bases from V and 0 from J; bases not matched to a gene: 1. The germline V gene encodes CDR1 SGHRS and CDR2 YFSETQ. The CDR3 covers 15 residues. The CDR3 loop is CASSLDGGSTDTQYF. The DNA for the CDR3 is TGCGCCAGCAGCTTGGACGGGGGGAGCACAGATACGCAGTATTTT. Together with reference TRBV5-1 and TRBJ2-3, the CDR3 gives the full variable domain: KAGVTQTPRYLIKTRGQQVTLSCSPISGHRSVSWYQQTPGQGLQFLFEYFSETQRNKGNFPGRFSGRQFSNSRSEMNVSTLELGDSALYLCASSLDGGSTDTQYFGPGTRLTVL.

This clone occurred once. The chain uses TRBV27 and TRBJ2-2, with D perhaps matching TRBD1 or TRBD2 (5 bases each). V was trimmed by 3 bases and J by 1 base, leaving 9 bases between them. Germline lookup yields CDR1 MNHEY and CDR2 SMNVEV (reference sequence). The CDR3 consists of 15 residues. CDR3 sequence reads: CASSLGTVNTGELFF. CDR3 nucleotides: TGTGCCAGCAGTTTGGGGACGGTGAACACCGGGGAGCTGTTTTTT.

This chain connects TRBV18 to TRBJ1-3; maybe TRBD1 (5 bases). CDR3 length: 17 amino acids. Germline CDR1 is KGHSH and CDR2 is LQKENI. The V and J ends lost 2 bases and 7 bases respectively, with 21 bases between them. The CDR3 reads CASSPFARVRELNTIYF. The CDR3 DNA reads as TGTGCCAGCTCACCATTTGCGAGGGTCAGGGAATTGAACACCATATATTTT.

The chain recombines TRBV28 with TRBJ2-7; D perhaps matches TRBD2 (5 bases). Per germline, CDR1 MDHEN and CDR2 SYDVKM. V dropped 2 bases and J dropped 5 bases, with 13 bases sitting between them. The CDR3 is 14 residues long. As DNA, the CDR3 is TGTGCCAGCAGTTTAATTCGGGGTCCCCACGAGCAGTACGTC. This sequence encodes CASSLIRGPHEQYV.

This chain connects TRBV10-3 to TRBJ2-3, with 7 bases that match TRBD2. Germline V CDR1 and CDR2: ENHRY, SYGVKD. After removal of 5 bases from V and 4 bases from J, the junction contained 6 bases not matched to a gene. CDR3 length equals 14 residues. In DNA form, the CDR3 reads TGTGCCATCAGTCGTGGGCGGGAGTCAGATACGCAGTATTTT. Its translation: CAISRGRESDTQYF.

The count of this clone is one. This chain connects TRBV18 to TRBJ2-1; 8 positions match TRBD2. The CDR3 runs to 20 residues. V shed 6 bases, J shed 0 bases, and the junction held 19 bases outside the gene matches. Germline CDR1 is KGHSH and CDR2 is LQKENI. The DNA of the CDR3 is TGTGCCAGCTCCAGCAAAAGGGGACACGGGAGGGAACCCTCCTACAATGAGCAGTTCTTC. The encoded protein is CASSSKRGHGREPSYNEQFF.